This paragraph covers one TCR beta chain sequence. Time point of the sample: cycle 4 day 1 (C4D1), after less than 7 weeks of nivolumab. Every patient relapsed after autologous stem cell transplantation, and brentuximab vedotin exposure varied. CD4+ T cells were purified from thawed PBMCs by negative selection. With 5 bases removed from V and 2 bases from J, the gap between germline ends came to 13 bases. Looked up from germline, CDR1 is SNHLY and CDR2 is FYNNEI. There are 15 residues in the CDR3. This record belongs to a study of PD-1 blockade in classical Hodgkin lymphoma. The assay was immunoSEQ multiplex PCR, and TCRdb's table has in-frame clones only and misses some. The table records 15,000 to 20,000 clones, roughly 83% of them present only once.

This TCR was recovered from a human donor with classical Hodgkin lymphoma. Sequenced material: CD4+ T cells from blood, taken before the fourth cycle of nivolumab. The chain links TRBV2 to TRBJ1-5; D is ambiguous. As DNA, the CDR3 is TGTGCCAGCAGTTGGGGTGGGGTTGGCAATCAGCCCCAGCATTTT. This sequence encodes CASSWGGVGNQPQHF.